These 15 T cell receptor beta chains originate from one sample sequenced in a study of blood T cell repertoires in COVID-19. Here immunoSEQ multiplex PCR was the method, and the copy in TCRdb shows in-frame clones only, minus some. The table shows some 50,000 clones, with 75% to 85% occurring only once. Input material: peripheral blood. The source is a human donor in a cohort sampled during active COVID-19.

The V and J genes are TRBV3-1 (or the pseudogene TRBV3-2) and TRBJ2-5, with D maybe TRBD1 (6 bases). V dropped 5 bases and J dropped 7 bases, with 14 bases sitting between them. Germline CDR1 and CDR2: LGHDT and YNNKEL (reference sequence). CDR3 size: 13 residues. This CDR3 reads CASSNRELGTQYF. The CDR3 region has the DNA TGTGCCAGCAGCAACAGGGAGTTGGGGACCCAGTACTTC.

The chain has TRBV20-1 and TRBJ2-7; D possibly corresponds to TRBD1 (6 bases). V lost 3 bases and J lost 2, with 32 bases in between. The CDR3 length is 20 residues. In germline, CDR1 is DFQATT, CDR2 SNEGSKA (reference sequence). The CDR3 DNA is TGCAGTGCTAGTATGGTGCCACCGGGACAACTTTGGGGGAAAACCTACGAGCAGTACTTC. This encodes CSASMVPPGQLWGKTYEQYF.

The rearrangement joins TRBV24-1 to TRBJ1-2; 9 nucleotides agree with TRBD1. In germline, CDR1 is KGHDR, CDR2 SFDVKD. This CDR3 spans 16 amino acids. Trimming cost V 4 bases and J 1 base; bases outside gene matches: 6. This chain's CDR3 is CATSESTGGDNYGYTF. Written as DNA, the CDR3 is TGTGCCACCAGTGAATCGACAGGGGGAGATAACTATGGCTACACCTTC.

CDR3 nucleotide sequence: TGTGCCAGCAGTTTTTATCCGGACACCATATATTTT. Protein: CASSFYPDTIYF. V gene TRBV12-3 or TRBV12-4 combines with J gene TRBJ1-3; D not certain. V was clipped by 3 bases and J by 8 bases, with 8 bases between them. CDR3 length: 12 residues.

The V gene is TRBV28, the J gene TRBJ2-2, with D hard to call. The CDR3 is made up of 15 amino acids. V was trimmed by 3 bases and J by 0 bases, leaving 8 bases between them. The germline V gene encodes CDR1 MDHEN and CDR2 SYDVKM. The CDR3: CASSFYGANTGELFF. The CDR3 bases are TGTGCCAGCAGTTTTTACGGAGCGAACACCGGGGAGCTGTTTTTT.

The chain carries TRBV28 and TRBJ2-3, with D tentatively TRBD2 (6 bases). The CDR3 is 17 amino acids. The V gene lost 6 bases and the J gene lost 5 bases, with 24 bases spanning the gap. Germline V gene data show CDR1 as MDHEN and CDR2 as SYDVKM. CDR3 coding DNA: TGTGCCAGCAGCGCGCCCCGTAGCGGAACTAAGGTAGATACGCAGTATTTT. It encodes CASSAPRSGTKVDTQYF.

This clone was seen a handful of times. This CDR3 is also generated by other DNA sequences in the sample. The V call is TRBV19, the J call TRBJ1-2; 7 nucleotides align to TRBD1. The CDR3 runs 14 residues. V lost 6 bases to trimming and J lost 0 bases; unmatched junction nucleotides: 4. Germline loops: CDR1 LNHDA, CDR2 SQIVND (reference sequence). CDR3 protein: CASSGQVTNYGYTF. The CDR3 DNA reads TGTGCCAGTAGCGGACAGGTTACTAACTATGGCTACACCTTC.

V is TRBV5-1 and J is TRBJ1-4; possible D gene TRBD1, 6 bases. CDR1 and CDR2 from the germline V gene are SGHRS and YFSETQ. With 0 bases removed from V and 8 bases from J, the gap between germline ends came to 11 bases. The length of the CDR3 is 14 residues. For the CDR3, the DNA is TGCGCCAGCAGCTTGGCTCAGGGGAGAGAAAAACTGTTTTTT. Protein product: CASSLAQGREKLFF.

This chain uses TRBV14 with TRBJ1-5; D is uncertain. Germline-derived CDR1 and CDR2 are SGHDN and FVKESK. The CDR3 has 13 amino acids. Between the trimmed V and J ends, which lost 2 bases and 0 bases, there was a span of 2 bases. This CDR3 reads CASSQYSNQPQHF. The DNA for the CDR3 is TGTGCCAGCAGCCAATATAGCAATCAGCCCCAGCATTTT.

CDR3 region: CASSIAGRAEDTQYF. DNA for the CDR3: TGTGCCAGTAGTATTGCCGGGAGAGCCGAAGATACGCAGTATTTT. The J gene is TRBJ2-3, the V gene TRBV19, with D possibly TRBD2 on 6 matching bases. Germline-derived CDR1 and CDR2 are LNHDA and SQIVND (reference sequence). The CDR3 is made up of 15 amino acids. Deletions cut 3 bases from V and 5 bases from J, with 15 bases between.

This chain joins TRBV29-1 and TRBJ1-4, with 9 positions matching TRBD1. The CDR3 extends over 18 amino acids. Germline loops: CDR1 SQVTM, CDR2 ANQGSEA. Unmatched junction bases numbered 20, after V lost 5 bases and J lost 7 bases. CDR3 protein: CSVKGDRERRAGGEKLFF. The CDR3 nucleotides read TGCAGCGTTAAGGGGGACAGGGAAAGAAGGGCTGGCGGTGAAAAACTGTTTTTT.

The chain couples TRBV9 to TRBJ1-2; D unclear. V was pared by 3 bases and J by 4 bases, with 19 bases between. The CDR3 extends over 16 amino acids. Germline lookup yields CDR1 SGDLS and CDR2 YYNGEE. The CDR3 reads CASSADSTRYSYGYTF. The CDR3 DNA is TGTGCCAGCAGCGCCGATTCAACGAGGTATTCCTATGGCTACACCTTC.

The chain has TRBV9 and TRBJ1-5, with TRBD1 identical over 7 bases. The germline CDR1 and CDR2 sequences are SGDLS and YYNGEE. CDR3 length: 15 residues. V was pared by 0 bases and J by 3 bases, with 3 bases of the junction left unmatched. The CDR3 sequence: CASSVGGQVNQPQHF. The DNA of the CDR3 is TGTGCCAGCAGCGTAGGAGGACAGGTCAATCAGCCCCAGCATTTT.

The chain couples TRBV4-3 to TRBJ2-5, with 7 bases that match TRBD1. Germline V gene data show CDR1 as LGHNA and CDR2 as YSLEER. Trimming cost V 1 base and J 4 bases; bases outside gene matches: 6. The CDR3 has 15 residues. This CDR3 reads CASSQGGGGLETQYF. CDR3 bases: TGCGCCAGCAGCCAAGGAGGGGGCGGGCTAGAGACCCAGTACTTC.

The chain's CDR3 is CASSPGRAGGVLNTEAFF. DNA of the CDR3: TGTGCCAGCTCACCGGGGCGAGCAGGAGGGGTCCTGAACACTGAAGCTTTCTTT. The chain uses TRBV18 and TRBJ1-1, with D possibly matching TRBD1 (5 bases). V was cut by 3 bases and J by 0 bases, with 20 bases left in between. CDR1 is KGHSH and CDR2 is LQKENI in the germline V gene. CDR3 length equals 18 residues. Full variable domain (missing parts from reference TRBV18 and TRBJ1-1): NAGVMQNPRHLVRRRGQEARLRCSPMKGHSHVYWYRQLPEEGLKFMVYLQKENIIDESGMPKERFSAEFPKEGPSILRIQQVVRGDSAAYFCASSPGRAGGVLNTEAFFGQGTRLTVV.